Given below is one T cell receptor (beta chain) in context. Antigen specificity is unknown. Primers for the PCR totalled 60 Vbeta and 13 Jbeta. The method was immunoSEQ multiplex PCR; TCRdb's version includes in-frame clones alone and lacks a portion of them. The repertoire consists of about 200,000 clones, with 70% to 80% occurring once and the leading ten covering under 4.5%. The germline V gene has CDR1 LGHNA and CDR2 YNFKEQ. V lost 1 base and J 0 bases, leaving 9 bases between the germline ends. The CDR3 is made up of 15 amino acids. This sample is part of a study of cytomegalovirus exposure and HLA in healthy donors. Findings of the study overall: TRBV6-2, TRBV6-3 and other indistinguishable V segments were excluded. In a later analysis, compared with equally common non-associated chains, HLA-associated beta chains were more expanded. When the data were analyzed later, several of the most significant clusters appeared to be linked to common viral pathogens. In a later analysis, at a false discovery rate of 0.05, roughly 17,000 TCR beta sequences were associated with HLA alleles.

The sample was PBMCs. This clonotype originated in a woman aged 25-40 years in good health and CMV-seropositive. This sequence joins TRBV4-2 and TRBJ1-1; D remains ambiguous. The CDR3 DNA is TGTGCCAGCAGCCAAGGCAGTCCCATGAACACTGAAGCTTTCTTT. Its protein is CASSQGSPMNTEAFF.